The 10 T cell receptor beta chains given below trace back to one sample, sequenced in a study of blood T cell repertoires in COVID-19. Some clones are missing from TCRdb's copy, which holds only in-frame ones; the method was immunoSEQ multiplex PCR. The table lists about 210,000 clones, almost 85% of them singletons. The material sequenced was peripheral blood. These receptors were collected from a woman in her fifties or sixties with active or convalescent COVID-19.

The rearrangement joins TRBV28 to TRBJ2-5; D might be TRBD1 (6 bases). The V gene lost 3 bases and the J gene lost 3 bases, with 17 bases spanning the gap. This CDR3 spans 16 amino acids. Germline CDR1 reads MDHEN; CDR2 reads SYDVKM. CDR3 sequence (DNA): TGTGCCAGCAGTTTGAGGACAGTCCCCAAAAAAGAGACCCAGTACTTC. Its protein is CASSLRTVPKKETQYF.

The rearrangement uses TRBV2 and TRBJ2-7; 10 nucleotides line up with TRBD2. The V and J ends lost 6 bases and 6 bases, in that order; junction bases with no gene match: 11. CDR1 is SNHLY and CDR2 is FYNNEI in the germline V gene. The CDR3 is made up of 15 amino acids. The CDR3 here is CASRLAGDAIPEQYF. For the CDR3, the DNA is TGTGCCAGCAGGCTAGCGGGAGATGCTATCCCCGAGCAGTACTTC.

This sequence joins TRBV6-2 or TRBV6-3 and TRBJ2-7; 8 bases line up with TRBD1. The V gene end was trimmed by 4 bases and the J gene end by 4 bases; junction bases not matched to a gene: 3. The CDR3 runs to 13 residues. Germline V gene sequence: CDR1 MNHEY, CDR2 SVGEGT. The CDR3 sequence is CASSFNRGYEQYV. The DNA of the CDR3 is TGTGCCAGCAGTTTCAACAGGGGGTACGAGCAGTACGTC.

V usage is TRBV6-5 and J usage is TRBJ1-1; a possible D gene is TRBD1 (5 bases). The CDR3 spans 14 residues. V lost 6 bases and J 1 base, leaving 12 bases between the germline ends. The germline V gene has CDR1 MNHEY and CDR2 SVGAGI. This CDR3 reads CASSRGEANTEAFF. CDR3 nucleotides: TGTGCCAGCAGCCGAGGGGAGGCGAACACTGAAGCTTTCTTT.

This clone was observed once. CDR3 in amino acids: CSVHLAGAYNEQFF. CDR3 bases: TGCAGCGTGCATCTAGCGGGAGCGTACAATGAGCAGTTCTTC. The rearrangement uses TRBV29-1 and TRBJ2-1; TRBD2 aligns across 10 bases. The CDR3 has 14 residues. Germline-derived CDR1 and CDR2 are SQVTM and ANQGSEA. V shed 6 bases, J shed 4 bases, and the junction held 6 bases outside the gene matches.

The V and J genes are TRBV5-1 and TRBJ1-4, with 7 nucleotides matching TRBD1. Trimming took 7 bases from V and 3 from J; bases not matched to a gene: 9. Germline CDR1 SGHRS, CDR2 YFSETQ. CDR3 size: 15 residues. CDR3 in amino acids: CASGDSGGPNEKLFF. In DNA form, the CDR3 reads TGCGCCAGCGGGGATTCAGGGGGTCCTAATGAAAAACTGTTTTTT.

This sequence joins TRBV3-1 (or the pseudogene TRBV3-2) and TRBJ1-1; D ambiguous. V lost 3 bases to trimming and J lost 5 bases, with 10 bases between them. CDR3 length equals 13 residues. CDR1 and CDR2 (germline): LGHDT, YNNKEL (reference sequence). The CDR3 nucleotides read TGTGCCAGCAGCCATGTCCGAGGTACTGAAGCTTTCTTT. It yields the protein CASSHVRGTEAFF.

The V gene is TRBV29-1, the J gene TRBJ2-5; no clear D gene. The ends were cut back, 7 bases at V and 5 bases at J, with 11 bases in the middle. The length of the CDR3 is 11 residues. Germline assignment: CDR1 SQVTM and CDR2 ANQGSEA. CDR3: CSAGHGETQYF. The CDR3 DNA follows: TGCAGCGCTGGTCACGGGGAGACCCAGTACTTC.

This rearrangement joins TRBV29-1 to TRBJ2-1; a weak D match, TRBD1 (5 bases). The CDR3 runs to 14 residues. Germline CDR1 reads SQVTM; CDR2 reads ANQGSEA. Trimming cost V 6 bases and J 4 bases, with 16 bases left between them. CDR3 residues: CSVAPRTTYNEQFF. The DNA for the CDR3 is TGCAGCGTGGCTCCTCGGACAACATACAATGAGCAGTTCTTC.

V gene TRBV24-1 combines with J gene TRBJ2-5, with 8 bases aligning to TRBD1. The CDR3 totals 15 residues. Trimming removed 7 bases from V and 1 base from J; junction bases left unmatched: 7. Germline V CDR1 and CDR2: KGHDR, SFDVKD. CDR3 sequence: CATSLTGVTQETQYF. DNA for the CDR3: TGTGCCACCAGCCTGACAGGGGTAACCCAAGAGACCCAGTACTTC.